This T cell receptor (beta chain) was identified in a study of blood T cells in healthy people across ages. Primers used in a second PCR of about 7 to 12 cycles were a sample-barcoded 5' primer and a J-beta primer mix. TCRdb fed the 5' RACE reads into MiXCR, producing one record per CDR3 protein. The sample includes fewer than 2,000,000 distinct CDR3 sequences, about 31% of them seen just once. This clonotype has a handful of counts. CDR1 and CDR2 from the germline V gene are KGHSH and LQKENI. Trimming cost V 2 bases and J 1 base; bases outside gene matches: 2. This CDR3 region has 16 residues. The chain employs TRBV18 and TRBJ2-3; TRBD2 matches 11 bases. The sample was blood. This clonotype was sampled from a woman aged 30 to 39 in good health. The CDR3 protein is CASSPASGGRTDTQYF. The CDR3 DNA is TGTGCCAGCTCACCAGCTAGCGGGGGGCGCACAGATACGCAGTATTTT.